The present entry profiles one TCR beta chain with its context. Its specificity is unknown. This entry is derived from a study of shared clonotypes between healthy human individuals. Whole-study results and caveats: Several donors showed sharing of about 4.7% of naive CD4 clonotypes. A reduction in generation probabilities was seen for non-shared clonotypes relative to those shared by all four donors.

Germline V gives CDR1 SGHRS, CDR2 YFSETQ. The trim removed 3 bases at V and 2 bases at J, leaving 6 bases unmatched. This CDR3 region has 16 residues. Deep-level settings were used for running the assay. Sequencing used immunoSEQ multiplex PCR; TCRdb keeps in-frame clones, though not all of them. The sample gives about 1.1 million clones, 70% to 85% of which show up once; about 0.89% is in the top ten. V is TRBV5-1 and J is TRBJ2-1; TRBD2 matches at 9 bases. Sequenced material: memory CD4+ T cells from PBMCs. Subset: CD45RA-negative fraction. The TCR was taken from a man between 18 and 35 years old in good health. Some clones in this sample may be carry-over from other donors' samples. The DNA of the CDR3 is TGCGCCAGCAGCTATCTTAGCGGGGGCACCTACAATGAGCAGTTCTTC. The encoded protein is CASSYLSGGTYNEQFF. Based on the CDR3 plus reference TRBV5-1 and TRBJ2-1, the full variable domain is KAGVTQTPRYLIKTRGQQVTLSCSPISGHRSVSWYQQTPGQGLQFLFEYFSETQRNKGNFPGRFSGRQFSNSRSEMNVSTLELGDSALYLCASSYLSGGTYNEQFFGPGTRLTVL.